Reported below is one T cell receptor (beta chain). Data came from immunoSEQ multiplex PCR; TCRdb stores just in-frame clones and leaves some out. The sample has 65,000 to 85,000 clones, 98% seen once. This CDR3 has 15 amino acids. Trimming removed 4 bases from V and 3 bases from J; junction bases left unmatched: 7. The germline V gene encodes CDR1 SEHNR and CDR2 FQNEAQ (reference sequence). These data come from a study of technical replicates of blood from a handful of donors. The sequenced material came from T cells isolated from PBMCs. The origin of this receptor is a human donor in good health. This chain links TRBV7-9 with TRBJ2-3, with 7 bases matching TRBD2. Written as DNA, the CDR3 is TGTGCCAGCAGCTCGTGGCTAGCGGAAACAGATACGCAGTATTTT. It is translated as CASSSWLAETDTQYF.